The subject of this entry is one T cell receptor (beta chain). What it binds is not known. TCRdb re-derived calls from the multiplex PCR reads in MiXCR, one entry per CDR3 protein. Of approximately 40,000 distinct CDR3 sequences listed, 30% to 45% are singletons. This specimen comes from a study of breast tumors, draining lymph nodes, adjacent tissues. Study observations and caveats: Tumors had less TCR diversity than lymph nodes, more than nontumor tissue.

V shed 0 bases and J shed 5 bases, with 7 bases lying between them. CDR1 is LGHDT, CDR2 YNNKEL, per germline (reference sequence). This CDR3 has 13 residues. Specimen: breast tumor tissue. The V call is TRBV3-1, the J call TRBJ1-2, with no clear D. This TCR was sampled from a female donor with breast cancer. Some clones in this sample may be carry-over from other donors' samples. This CDR3 is CASSQETNYGYTF. The CDR3 region has the DNA TGTGCCAGCAGCCAAGAGACGAATTATGGCTACACCTTC.